The present T cell receptor beta chain was sequenced within a study of T cell responses to AZD1222 COVID-19 vaccine (dated by TCRdb to the early 2020s). In the study overall: AZD1222 recipients with second doses at about 4 weeks or about 12 weeks were pooled, because spike-specific TCR depth and breadth did not differ between schedules. Trial participants were enrolled into age subgroups of 18-55, 56-69 and 70-plus years, which contained around 150, 29 and 61 TCR-sequenced participants, respectively. A total of about 240 trial participants underwent TCR sequencing, of whom 207 received two doses of AZD1222 and about 25 received two doses of the MenACWY control vaccine.

The CDR3 runs 13 amino acids, cysteine and phenylalanine included. Solely the CDR3 DNA is kept, with 39 bases framed from the first base. Taken from the germline V gene, the CDR1 and CDR2 loops are MNHEY and SVGAGI. Germline trimming: 7 bases from V, 4 bases from J; junction bases outside gene matches: 5. The CDR3 regions of human TCRbeta chains were analyzed by immunosequencing. As for the authors' bioinformatics: TCRs in the repertoires were matched against a reference library of SARS-CoV-2-specific TCRs that had been generated with the MIRA antigen-specificity platform. Breadth meant the fraction of unique TCRs that were SARS-CoV-2-associated, whereas depth meant the fraction of total T cells that were SARS-CoV-2-associated. Using the MIRA data, each spike-specific TCR was mapped to the spike region that the TCR reacts to and placed in a CD4 or CD8 class. Log10-transformed breadth and depth values were compared by one-way ANOVA with Sidak's multiple comparisons tests. Not all clones reach the TCRdb copy of this immuneACCESS table, which keeps in-frame sequences only. Checked studies attribute under half of the gap to unresolved V genes and leave the rest unexplained. D and trimming come from the DNA, and the V and J calls and clone size come from that table. Present in this sample are some 150,000 clones, 80% to 95% of which were seen just once. 3.5% to 4.5% of the sample lies in the top ten.

As for this clone: Its antigen specificity is not known. No qualities accompany the bases; no much larger clone lies one base away.

The time point tag for this specimen amounts to: baseline before first vaccination. Samples from vaccinated people were obtained from the UK trials COV001 and COV002, which included a single-blind randomized controlled phase 2/3 trial of AZD1222 (ChAdOx1 nCoV-19) in healthy adults. For TCRbeta chain sequencing, PBMC samples were collected from trial participants at day 0 and at day 28 after the second dose. Overall results and qualifications from the work: Participants were mostly white British, with more females than males. The authors suggested clonal diversity may have been underestimated. Because no day 14 peak-response samples were available, repertoires were characterized only after the peak T cell response. The 56-69-year group was small, and its depth increase did not reach significance, likely because of low power. Conclusions about previously exposed vaccinees were limited because only six AZD1222 recipients were SARS-CoV-2 seropositive at baseline. After two AZD1222 doses, both the breadth and the depth of spike-specific TCRs were significantly higher than at day 0 and than in MenACWY recipients. The whole spike protein was spanned by vaccine-associated CD4 TCRs, and dominant responses were seen in regions 160-218 and 743-854. Nearly half of unique spike-specific TCRs reportedly recognized epitopes outside regions mutated in the B.1.351 and B.1.1.7 variants.

In this chain, TRBV6-5 is recombined with TRBJ1-2, and 8 junction bases match TRBD1. The input for sequencing was peripheral blood, taken on day 0 of AZD1222 vaccination. The receptor comes from an adult in good health. The nucleotide sequence reads as follows: TGTGCCAGCACCGCGGACAGGGTCTATGGCTACACCTTC. It translates to CASTADRVYGYTF.